One sample yielded the 17 T cell receptor beta chains listed below, sequenced in a study of T cells after yellow fever vaccination. Each CDR3 protein gets one entry after TCRdb re-called the 5' RACE reads with MiXCR. The sample contains approximately 260,000 distinct CDR3 sequences, around 13% of which appear only once. The source material was CD4+ T cells sorted from PBMCs, sampled 45 days after the yellow fever booster vaccination. These receptors came from a man aged 30 to 39 who received the YFV17D yellow fever vaccine.

The V gene is TRBV24-1, the J gene TRBJ2-3; D possibly corresponds to TRBD1 (7 bases). Germline-derived CDR1 and CDR2 are KGHDR and SFDVKD. There are 15 residues in the CDR3. V was clipped by 4 bases and J by 5 bases, with 15 bases between them. The DNA for the CDR3 is TGTGCCACCAGTGACCCAGGGACAGCGGGAGATACGCAGTATTTT. Translation: CATSDPGTAGDTQYF.

V is TRBV20-1 and J is TRBJ2-7; D is undetermined. The CDR3 loop spans 14 amino acids. The germline V and J ends were trimmed by 3 bases and 0 bases, with 12 bases remaining between them. Germline lookup yields CDR1 DFQATT and CDR2 SNEGSKA (reference sequence). In DNA, the CDR3 is TGCAGTGCTAGGGGTAGCATAAGCTCCTACGAGCAGTACTTC. Its protein product is CSARGSISSYEQYF.

CDR3 in DNA: TGTGCCAGCAGTTCTTTGGAGGCGGGGGAGCTGTTTTTT. Protein: CASSSLEAGELFF. V usage is TRBV12-3 or TRBV12-4 and J usage is TRBJ2-2; a weak D match, TRBD2 (5 bases). Trimming cost V 4 bases and J 8 bases, with 11 bases left between them. The CDR3 spans 13 residues.

This clonotype was detected only a few times. This chain links TRBV29-1 with TRBJ2-7, with D perhaps TRBD1 (6 bases). The length of the CDR3 is 14 residues. The V and J ends lost 6 bases and 0 bases respectively, with 15 bases between them. Germline V gene lookup returns CDR1 SQVTM and CDR2 ANQGSEA. CDR3 bases: TGCAGCGTGGCCGGGACATTGAGCTCCTACGAGCAGTACTTC. This codes for CSVAGTLSSYEQYF.

The chain combines TRBV5-1 with TRBJ2-2; D is uncertain. Germline CDR1 SGHRS, CDR2 YFSETQ. This CDR3 comprises 15 residues. Deletions cut 4 bases from V and 4 bases from J, with 14 bases between. The CDR3 is CASSPSGQTTGELFF. Written as DNA, the CDR3 is TGCGCCAGCAGCCCATCCGGGCAGACCACCGGGGAGCTGTTTTTT. Complete variable domain (other parts from reference TRBV5-1 and TRBJ2-2): KAGVTQTPRYLIKTRGQQVTLSCSPISGHRSVSWYQQTPGQGLQFLFEYFSETQRNKGNFPGRFSGRQFSNSRSEMNVSTLELGDSALYLCASSPSGQTTGELFFGEGSRLTVL.

This clonotype was seen only a few times. The chain uses TRBV2 and TRBJ1-6; TRBD1 agrees at 11 bases. Germline V lookup: CDR1 SNHLY, CDR2 FYNNEI. The CDR3 totals 14 residues. V gave up 8 bases and J gave up 8 bases; unmatched junction bases: 5. The CDR3 is CASALGQGDSPLHF. In DNA, the CDR3 is TGTGCCAGCGCCCTGGGACAGGGGGATTCACCCCTCCACTTT.

This clonotype was counted a few times. V and J are TRBV5-4 and TRBJ2-5; 7 positions match TRBD1. V shed 4 bases, J shed 2 bases, and the junction held 8 bases outside the gene matches. The germline CDR1 and CDR2 sequences are SGHNT and YYREEE (reference sequence). CDR3 length: 15 residues. Written as DNA, the CDR3 is TGTGCCAGCAGCCTAAATAAGGGGGCTCAAGAGACCCAGTACTTC. Its protein product is CASSLNKGAQETQYF.

J is TRBJ2-3 and V is TRBV5-6, with unresolved D. The V end lost 0 bases, the J end lost 0 bases, and 8 bases lay between the germline ends. The germline V gene encodes CDR1 SGHDT and CDR2 YYEEEE. The CDR3 sequence is 15 residues long. CDR3 coding DNA: TGTGCCAGCAGCTTGGATCTAACTAGCACAGATACGCAGTATTTT. Translating gives CASSLDLTSTDTQYF.

CDR3 nucleotides: TGCGCCAGCAGCTCGACCCCGGACAGGGCCGGGGCAGATACGCAGTATTTT. Its protein is CASSSTPDRAGADTQYF. The chain is built from TRBV5-1 and TRBJ2-3, with 8 bases identical to TRBD1. The V gene's germline CDR1 is SGHRS and CDR2 YFSETQ. The ends lost 3 bases at V and 4 bases at J; junction bases unmatched: 13. The CDR3 sequence is 17 residues long.

The rearrangement joins TRBV6-1 to TRBJ2-1; D perhaps matches TRBD1 (5 bases). CDR1 and CDR2 from the germline V gene are MNHNS and SASEGT. The CDR3 loop spans 15 amino acids. V lost 7 bases and J 6 bases, leaving 19 bases between the germline ends. The CDR3: CASTQGFGRSNEQFF. The CDR3 DNA is TGTGCCAGCACCCAGGGTTTTGGGCGGAGCAATGAGCAGTTCTTC.

This clonotype was observed a handful of times. The V gene is TRBV5-5, the J gene TRBJ2-1, with D tentatively TRBD2 (6 bases). This CDR3 spans 17 amino acids. The V end lost 0 bases, the J end lost 0 bases, and 13 bases lay between the germline ends. Germline loops: CDR1 SGHKS, CDR2 YYEKEE (reference sequence). CDR3 DNA: TGTGCCAGCAGCTTGGCGGAGGGCATAGTCTCCTACAATGAGCAGTTCTTC. This encodes CASSLAEGIVSYNEQFF. Full variable domain (rest looked up from reference TRBV5-5 and TRBJ2-1): DAGVTQSPTHLIKTRGQQVTLRCSPISGHKSVSWYQQVLGQGPQFIFQYYEKEERGRGNFPDRFSARQFPNYSSELNVNALLLGDSALYLCASSLAEGIVSYNEQFFGPGTRLTVL.

The chain joins TRBV10-3 to TRBJ2-5; 7 bases agree with TRBD2. V was clipped by 3 bases and J by 6 bases; unmatched bases: 10. The V gene's germline CDR1 is ENHRY and CDR2 SYGVKD. The CDR3 loop spans 15 amino acids. The CDR3 nucleotides read TGTGCCATCAGTGAACAGGTCGGGGGAGGGCAGACCCAGTACTTC. It encodes CAISEQVGGGQTQYF.

In this sample, this clonotype turned up a few times. V and J are TRBV28 and TRBJ2-3; D perhaps matches TRBD2 (5 bases). Germline V gives CDR1 MDHEN, CDR2 SYDVKM. Between the trimmed V and J ends, which lost 3 bases and 6 bases, there was a span of 13 bases. The CDR3 covers 14 residues. Here the CDR3 reads CASSFPKPGDTQYF. The CDR3 bases are TGTGCCAGCAGTTTTCCAAAACCGGGGGATACGCAGTATTTT.

In this sample, this clonotype turned up a few times. V usage is TRBV20-1 and J usage is TRBJ2-1; TRBD1 matches 7 bases. This CDR3 region has 13 residues. After removal of 8 bases from V and 3 bases from J, the junction contained 7 bases not matched to a gene. The germline V gene has CDR1 DFQATT and CDR2 SNEGSKA (reference sequence). The DNA of the CDR3 is TGCAGTCTAACAGGGGATAACTACAATGAGCAGTTCTTC. Translated: CSLTGDNYNEQFF.

This clonotype was detected a few times. This rearrangement joins TRBV29-1 to TRBJ2-3, with 12 bases lining up with TRBD1. V was pared by 6 bases and J by 0 bases, with 7 bases of the junction left unmatched. The CDR3 is made up of 16 amino acids. CDR1 SQVTM and CDR2 ANQGSEA come from the germline V gene. In DNA, the CDR3 is TGCAGCGTGGACTCGGGACAGGGGGCGAGCACAGATACGCAGTATTTT. Protein sequence: CSVDSGQGASTDTQYF.

In its sample, this clonotype was seen a few times. This chain joins TRBV27 and TRBJ1-1; possibly TRBD1 for D (5 bases). The V end lost 4 bases, the J end lost 7 bases, and 19 bases lay between the germline ends. Germline V gene sequence: CDR1 MNHEY, CDR2 SMNVEV (reference sequence). CDR3 size: 15 residues. CDR3 sequence reads: CASSSTPGPQLEAFF. DNA for the CDR3: TGTGCCAGCAGTTCAACCCCGGGACCGCAACTTGAAGCTTTCTTT.

This clonotype was detected only a few times. CDR3 in amino acids: CASSSSVEVETQYF. The CDR3 DNA reads as TGCGCCAGCAGCTCGTCGGTCGAGGTGGAGACCCAGTACTTC. V and J are TRBV5-1 and TRBJ2-5; D is uncertain. With 3 bases removed from V and 5 bases from J, the gap between germline ends came to 14 bases. Germline V gene data show CDR1 as SGHRS and CDR2 as YFSETQ. This CDR3 has 14 amino acids.